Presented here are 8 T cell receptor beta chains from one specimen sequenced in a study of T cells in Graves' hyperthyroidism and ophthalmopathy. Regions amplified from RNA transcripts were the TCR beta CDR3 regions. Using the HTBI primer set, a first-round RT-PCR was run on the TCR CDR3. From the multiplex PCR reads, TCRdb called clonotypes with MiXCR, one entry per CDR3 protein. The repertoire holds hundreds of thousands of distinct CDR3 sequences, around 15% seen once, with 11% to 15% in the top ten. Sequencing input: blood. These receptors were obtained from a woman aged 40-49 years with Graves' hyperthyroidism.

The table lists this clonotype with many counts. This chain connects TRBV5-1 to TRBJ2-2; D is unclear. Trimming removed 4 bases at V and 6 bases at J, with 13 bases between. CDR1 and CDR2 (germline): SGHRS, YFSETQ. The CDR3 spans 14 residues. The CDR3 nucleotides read TGCGCCAGCAGCAACCCGGACCGACCCGGGGAGCTGTTTTTT. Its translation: CASSNPDRPGELFF.

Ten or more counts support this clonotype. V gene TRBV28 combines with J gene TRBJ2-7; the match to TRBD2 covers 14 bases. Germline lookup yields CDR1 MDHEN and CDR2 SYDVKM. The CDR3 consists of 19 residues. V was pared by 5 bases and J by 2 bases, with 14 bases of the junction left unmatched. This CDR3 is CASSRETLLGLAGAYEQYF. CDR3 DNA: TGTGCCAGCAGTAGGGAGACCCTATTGGGACTAGCGGGAGCCTACGAGCAGTACTTC.

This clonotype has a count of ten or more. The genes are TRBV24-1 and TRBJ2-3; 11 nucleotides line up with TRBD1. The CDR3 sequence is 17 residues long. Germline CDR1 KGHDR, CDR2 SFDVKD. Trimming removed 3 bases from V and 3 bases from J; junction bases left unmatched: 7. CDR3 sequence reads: CATSDLRGQGVTDTQYF. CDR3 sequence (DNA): TGTGCCACCAGTGATCTCAGGGGACAGGGGGTAACAGATACGCAGTATTTT.

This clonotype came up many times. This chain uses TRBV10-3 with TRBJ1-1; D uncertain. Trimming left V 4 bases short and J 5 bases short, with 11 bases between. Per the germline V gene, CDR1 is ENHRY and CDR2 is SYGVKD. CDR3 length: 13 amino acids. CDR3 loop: CAISVDPETEAFF. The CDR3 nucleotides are TGTGCCATCAGTGTAGACCCGGAAACTGAAGCTTTCTTT.

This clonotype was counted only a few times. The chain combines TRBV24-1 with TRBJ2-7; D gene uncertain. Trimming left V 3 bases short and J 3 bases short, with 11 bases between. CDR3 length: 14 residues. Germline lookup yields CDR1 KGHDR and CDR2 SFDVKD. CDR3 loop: CATSDPVRSYEQYF. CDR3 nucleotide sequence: TGTGCCACCAGTGATCCAGTTAGGAGCTACGAGCAGTACTTC.

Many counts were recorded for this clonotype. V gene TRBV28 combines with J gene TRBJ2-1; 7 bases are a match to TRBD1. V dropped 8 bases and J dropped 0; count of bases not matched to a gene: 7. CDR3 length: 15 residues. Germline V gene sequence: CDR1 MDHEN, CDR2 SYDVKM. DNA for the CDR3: TGTGCCAGCGAGCAGACAGGGAGCTCCTACAATGAGCAGTTCTTC. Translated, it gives CASEQTGSSYNEQFF.

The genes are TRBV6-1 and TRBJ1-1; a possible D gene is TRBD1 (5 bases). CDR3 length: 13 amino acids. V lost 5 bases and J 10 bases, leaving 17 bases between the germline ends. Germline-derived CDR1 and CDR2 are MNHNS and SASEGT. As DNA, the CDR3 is TGTGCCAGCAGTCTGGGGGGGTTGTCGGGAGCTTTCTTT. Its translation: CASSLGGLSGAFF.

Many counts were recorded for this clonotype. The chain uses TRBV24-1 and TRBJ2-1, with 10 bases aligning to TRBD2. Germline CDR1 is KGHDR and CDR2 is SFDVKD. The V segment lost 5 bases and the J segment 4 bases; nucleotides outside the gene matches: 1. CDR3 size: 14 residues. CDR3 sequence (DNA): TGTGCCACCAGTGCACTAGCGGGATACAATGAGCAGTTCTTC. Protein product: CATSALAGYNEQFF.